This T cell receptor beta chain was sequenced during a study of control samples from healthy donors and cancer patients. Generated by immunoSEQ multiplex PCR, the TCRdb table keeps only in-frame clones and is missing some. Among 120,000 or so clones listed, approximately 92% were seen once. Trimming removed 6 bases at V and 5 bases at J, with 10 bases between. The CDR3 spans 13 residues. From germline, CDR1 is MNHEY and CDR2 SVGEGT. V is TRBV6-2 or TRBV6-3 and J is TRBJ2-2, with a tentative D call TRBD2 (5 bases). Sequenced input: blood. The origin of this receptor is a man younger than 30 in good health. The CDR3 coding sequence is TGTGCCAGCAGCAGGACTTTAACCGGGGAGCTGTTTTTT. Protein sequence: CASSRTLTGELFF.